This T cell receptor (beta chain) originates from a study of cytomegalovirus exposure and HLA in healthy donors. Note on this clone: What it binds is not known.

Whole-study results and caveats: Previously analyzed data showed that most TCR beta V segments were productive at a frequency of about 90% or about 30%. With DRB1 most and HLA-C fewest, TCR association rates differed between HLA loci in a later analysis.

Each of the donors was a healthy bone marrow donor. PCR primers comprised 60 Vbeta and 13 Jbeta primers. Produced via immunoSEQ multiplex PCR; TCRdb's table is partial and in-frame only. The repertoire holds more than 150,000 clones, approximately 88% seen once, with 2.6% in the top ten. This CDR3 is 17 amino acids long. With 5 bases clipped from V and 4 bases from J, the junction kept 14 bases outside the gene matches. Germline CDR1 reads SEHNR; CDR2 reads FQNEAQ (reference sequence). Sequenced: PBMCs. This TCR was recovered from a woman between 50 and 59 years old in good health and CMV-seropositive. V and J are TRBV7-9 and TRBJ2-5; 9 bases are a match to TRBD1. The CDR3 reads CASSEQQGARSRETQYF. CDR3 in DNA: TGTGCCAGCAGCGAACAACAGGGGGCGCGAAGTCGAGAGACCCAGTACTTC.